A single TCR beta chain is shown here with its context. TCRdb independently ran MiXCR on the 5' RACE reads; one entry per CDR3 protein. The sample shows 350,000 to 400,000 distinct CDR3 sequences, roughly 20% of them seen only once. This CDR3 is 17 amino acids long. This specimen comes from a study of CD8 T cells in ankylosing spondylitis. The genes are TRBV21-1 and TRBJ1-6. TRBV21-1 is classified as a pseudogene. The TCR sequence derives from a male donor with ankylosing spondylitis or in good health (not recorded which). The sequencing input was blood, either unsorted or a sorted T cell fraction (not recorded which). The CDR3 here is CASSQGPGIPYNSPLHF. The CDR3 DNA follows: TGTGCCAGCAGCCAGGGCCCGGGTATCCCCTATAATTCACCCCTCCACTTT.